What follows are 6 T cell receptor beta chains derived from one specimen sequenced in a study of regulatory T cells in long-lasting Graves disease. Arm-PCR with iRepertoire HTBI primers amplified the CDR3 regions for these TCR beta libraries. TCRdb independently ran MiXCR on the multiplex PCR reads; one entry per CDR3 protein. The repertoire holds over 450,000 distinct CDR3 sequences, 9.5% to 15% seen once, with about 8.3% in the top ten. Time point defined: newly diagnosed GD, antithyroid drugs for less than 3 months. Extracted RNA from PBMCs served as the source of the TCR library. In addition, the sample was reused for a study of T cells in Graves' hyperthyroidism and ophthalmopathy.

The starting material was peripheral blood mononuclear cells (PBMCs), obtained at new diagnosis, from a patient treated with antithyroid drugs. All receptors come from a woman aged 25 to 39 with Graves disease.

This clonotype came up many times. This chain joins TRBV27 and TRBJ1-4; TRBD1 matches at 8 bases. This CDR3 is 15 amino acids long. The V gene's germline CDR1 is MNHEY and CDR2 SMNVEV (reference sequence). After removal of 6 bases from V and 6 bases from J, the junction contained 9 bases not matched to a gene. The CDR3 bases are TGTGCCAGCAGACGAGCCGGGACAGGCTATGAAAAACTGTTTTTT. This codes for CASRRAGTGYEKLFF. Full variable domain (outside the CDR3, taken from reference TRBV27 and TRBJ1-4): EAQVTQNPRYLITVTGKKLTVTCSQNMNHEYMSWYRQDPGLGLRQIYYSMNVEVTDKGDVPEGYKVSRKEKRNFPLILESPSPNQTSLYFCASRRAGTGYEKLFFGSGTQLSVL.

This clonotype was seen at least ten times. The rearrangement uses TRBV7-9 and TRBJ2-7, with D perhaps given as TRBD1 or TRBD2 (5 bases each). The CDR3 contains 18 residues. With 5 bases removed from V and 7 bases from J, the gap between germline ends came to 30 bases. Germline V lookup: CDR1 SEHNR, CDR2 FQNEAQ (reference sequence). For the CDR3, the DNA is TGTGCCAGCAGCCGTACCGGGACCTTTCTTAAGACACGTTTAGAGCAGTACTTC. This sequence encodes CASSRTGTFLKTRLEQYF.

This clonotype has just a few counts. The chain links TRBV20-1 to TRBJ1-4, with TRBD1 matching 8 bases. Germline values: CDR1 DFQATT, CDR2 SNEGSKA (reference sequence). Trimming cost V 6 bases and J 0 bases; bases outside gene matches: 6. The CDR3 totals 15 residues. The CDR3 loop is CSATGQETTNEKLFF. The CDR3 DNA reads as TGCAGTGCCACGGGACAGGAGACAACTAATGAAAAACTGTTTTTT.

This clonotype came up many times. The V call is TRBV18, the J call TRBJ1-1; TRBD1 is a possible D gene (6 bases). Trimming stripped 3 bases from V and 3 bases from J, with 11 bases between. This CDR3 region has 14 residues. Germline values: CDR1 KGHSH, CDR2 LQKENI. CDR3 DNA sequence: TGTGCCAGCTCACCCACGGGGGCGGACACTGAAGCTTTCTTT. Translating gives CASSPTGADTEAFF.

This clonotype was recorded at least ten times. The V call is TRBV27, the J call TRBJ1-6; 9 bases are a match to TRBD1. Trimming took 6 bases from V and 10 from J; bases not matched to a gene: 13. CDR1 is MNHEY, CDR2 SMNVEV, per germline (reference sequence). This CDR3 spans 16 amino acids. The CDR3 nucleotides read TGTGCCAGCAGGATCACCTCGCGGACAGGGGTATCACCCCTCCACTTT. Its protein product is CASRITSRTGVSPLHF.

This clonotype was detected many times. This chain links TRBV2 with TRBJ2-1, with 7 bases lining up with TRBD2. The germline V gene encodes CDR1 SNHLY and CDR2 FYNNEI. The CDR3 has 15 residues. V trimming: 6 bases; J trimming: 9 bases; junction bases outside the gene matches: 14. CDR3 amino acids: CASRQAGDYVSEQFF. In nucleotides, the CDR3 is TGTGCCAGCAGGCAGGCGGGAGATTATGTTAGTGAGCAGTTCTTC.